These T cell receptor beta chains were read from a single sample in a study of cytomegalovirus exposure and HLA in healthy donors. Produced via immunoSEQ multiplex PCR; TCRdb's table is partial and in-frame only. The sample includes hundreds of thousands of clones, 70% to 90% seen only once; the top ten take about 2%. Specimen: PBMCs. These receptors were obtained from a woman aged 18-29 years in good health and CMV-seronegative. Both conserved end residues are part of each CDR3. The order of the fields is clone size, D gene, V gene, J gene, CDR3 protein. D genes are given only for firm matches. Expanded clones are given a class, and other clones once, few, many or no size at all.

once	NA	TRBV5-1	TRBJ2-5	CASSPRLTQETQYF
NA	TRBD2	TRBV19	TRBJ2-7	CASNRGGSSYEQYF
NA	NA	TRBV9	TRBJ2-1	CASSPRGLAETGNYNEQFF
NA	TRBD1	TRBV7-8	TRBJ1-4	CASSWGQGHEKLFF
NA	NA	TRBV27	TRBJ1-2	CASSFRFLSDGYTF
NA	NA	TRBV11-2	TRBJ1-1	CASSRPGEFEAFF
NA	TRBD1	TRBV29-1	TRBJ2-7	CSVEDHKDRAGSSYEQYF
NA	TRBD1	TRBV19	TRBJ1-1	CASTPVGTVNTEAFF
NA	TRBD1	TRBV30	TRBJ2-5	CAWSGDRGRSETQYF
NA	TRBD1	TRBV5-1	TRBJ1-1	CASSLDLGQGAQNTEAFF
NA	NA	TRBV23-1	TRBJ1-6	CASSHNALGHQGSSPLHF
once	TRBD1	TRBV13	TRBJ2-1	CASSLNPRDRAYNEQFF
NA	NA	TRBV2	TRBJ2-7	CASSENRAGLYEQYF
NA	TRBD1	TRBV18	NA	CASSRSETGPYEQYF
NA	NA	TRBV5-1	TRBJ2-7	CASSLAPGESYEQYF
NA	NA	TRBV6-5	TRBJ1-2	CASSYGGHGYTF
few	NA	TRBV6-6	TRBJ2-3	CASRRDFTDTQYF
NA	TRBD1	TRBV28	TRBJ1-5	CASSLTRQGQGNQPQHF
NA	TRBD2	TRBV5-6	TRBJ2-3	CASSLFGLAGGGTDTQYF
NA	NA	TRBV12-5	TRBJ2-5	CASGQGLHYQETQYF
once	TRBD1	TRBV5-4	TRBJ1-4	CASSSGTGKGIEKLFF
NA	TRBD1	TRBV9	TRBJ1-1	CASSQDPGGDAFF
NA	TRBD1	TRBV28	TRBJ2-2	CASSLDRVNTGELFF
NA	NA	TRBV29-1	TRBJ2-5	CSVPTHSRETQYF